Listed here are 25 T cell receptor beta chains from one sample, sequenced in a study of CD8+ T cells in alopecia areata. cDNA reverse transcribed from extracted RNA served as the sequencing template. Generated by immunoSEQ multiplex PCR, the TCRdb table keeps only in-frame clones and is missing some. Counted here are over 250,000 clones, 45% to 70% occurring once; the ten biggest clones make up about 0.93%. Noted treatment: oral pan-JAK inhibitor, 5-10 mg twice daily. Sequencing used CD4+ T cells sorted from blood, obtained around week 52, from a patient treated with tofacitinib. The receptor source for this set is a human donor with alopecia areata.

The chain has TRBV6-1 and TRBJ1-1; D remains ambiguous. This CDR3 comprises 14 residues. Germline V lookup: CDR1 MNHNS, CDR2 SASEGT. V lost 2 bases and J 5 bases, leaving 12 bases between the germline ends. The chain's CDR3 is CASSELPSKTEAFF. The CDR3 region has the DNA TGTGCCAGCAGTGAACTTCCCTCGAAAACTGAAGCTTTCTTT.

This sequence joins TRBV13 and TRBJ1-5; 7 nucleotides match TRBD1. Germline-derived CDR1 and CDR2 are PRHDT and FYEKMQ (reference sequence). The CDR3 length is 14 residues. Trimming cost V 5 bases and J 2 bases; bases outside gene matches: 3. This chain's CDR3 is CASSLTGGNQPQHF. The DNA of the CDR3 is TGTGCCAGCAGCCTCACAGGGGGCAATCAGCCCCAGCATTTT.

This chain uses TRBV5-6 with TRBJ1-1; D ambiguous. The V end was cut by 1 base, the J end by 4 bases, with 8 bases between. Germline lookup yields CDR1 SGHDT and CDR2 YYEEEE. The CDR3 is 13 amino acids. CDR3 sequence: CASSLRGFTEAFF. DNA of the CDR3: TGTGCCAGCAGCTTGCGGGGTTTCACTGAAGCTTTCTTT.

The J gene is TRBJ1-2, the V gene TRBV7-2, with D maybe TRBD1 (5 bases). Deletions cut 3 bases from V and 4 bases from J, with 9 bases between. This CDR3 contains 13 residues. Germline V gene lookup returns CDR1 SGHTA and CDR2 FQGNSA. CDR3 bases: TGTGCCAGCAGCTTGGGGGTTAGCTATGGCTACACCTTC. Amino acids: CASSLGVSYGYTF.

The V gene is TRBV6-5, the J gene TRBJ2-2; 7 nucleotides line up with TRBD2. The CDR3 spans 14 residues. Germline CDR1 is MNHEY and CDR2 is SVGAGI. With 8 bases clipped from V and 2 bases from J, the junction kept 5 bases outside the gene matches. CDR3 protein: CASARGYNTGELFF. The CDR3 DNA is TGTGCCAGCGCGCGGGGGTATAACACCGGGGAGCTGTTTTTT.

This clone showed up just once. The rearrangement uses TRBV6-5 and TRBJ2-7; 8 positions agree with TRBD1. Germline V gene lookup returns CDR1 MNHEY and CDR2 SVGAGI. The CDR3 contains 15 residues. The ends lost 2 bases at V and 3 bases at J; junction bases unmatched: 6. The DNA for the CDR3 is TGTGCCAGCAGTTACGGCGGACAGGGAATCTACGAGCAGTACTTC. Translation gives CASSYGGQGIYEQYF.

The genes are TRBV2 and TRBJ2-2, with 9 bases matching TRBD1. Germline values: CDR1 SNHLY, CDR2 FYNNEI. CDR3 length equals 14 residues. Losses at the gene ends were 6 bases for V and 5 bases for J; bases not matched to a gene: 4. This CDR3 reads CASRGDRVTGELFF. CDR3 bases: TGTGCCAGCAGGGGGGACAGGGTGACCGGGGAGCTGTTTTTT.

This clone was observed a handful of times. J is TRBJ2-3 and V is TRBV6-1; no firm D call. V lost 6 bases and J 6 bases, leaving 7 bases between the germline ends. CDR3 length: 11 amino acids. Looked up from germline, CDR1 is MNHNS and CDR2 is SASEGT. CDR3 nucleotides: TGTGCCAGCAGGGATTCCGATACGCAGTATTTT. Translation gives CASRDSDTQYF.

This chain joins TRBV5-1 and TRBJ2-5, with a tentative D call TRBD2 (6 bases). The CDR3 spans 13 residues. Looked up from germline, CDR1 is SGHRS and CDR2 is YFSETQ. The ends were cut back, 4 bases at V and 2 bases at J, with 9 bases in the middle. CDR3 region: CASSGGGQETQYF. In DNA, the CDR3 is TGCGCCAGCAGCGGAGGAGGGCAAGAGACCCAGTACTTC.

The gene calls are TRBV6-5 and TRBJ2-7; the match to TRBD2 covers 8 bases. J gave up 2 bases and V 7 bases, and 10 bases lay outside the gene matches. Germline V lookup: CDR1 MNHEY, CDR2 SVGAGI. This CDR3 has 15 residues. The CDR3 spells CASTHAGGAPYEQYF. DNA of the CDR3: TGTGCCAGCACCCACGCGGGGGGAGCTCCCTACGAGCAGTACTTC.

This chain connects TRBV15 to TRBJ2-1; D may be TRBD1 (6 bases). The germline V gene has CDR1 LNHNV and CDR2 YYDKDF (reference sequence). With 0 bases removed from V and 4 bases from J, the gap between germline ends came to 13 bases. The CDR3 length is 16 residues. Written as DNA, the CDR3 is TGTGCCACCAGCAGAGAAGGGACACCGCGGTACAATGAGCAGTTCTTC. Protein: CATSREGTPRYNEQFF.

This chain joins TRBV29-1 and TRBJ2-3, with D perhaps TRBD2 (7 bases). CDR3 length equals 11 residues. Looked up from germline, CDR1 is SQVTM and CDR2 is ANQGSEA. V was trimmed by 7 bases and J by 4 bases, leaving 9 bases between them. The DNA of the CDR3 is TGCAGCGGGGGGGGCCCAGATACGCAGTATTTT. Protein: CSGGGPDTQYF.

The V gene is TRBV6-5, the J gene TRBJ2-7; 10 positions match TRBD1. CDR1 and CDR2 (germline): MNHEY, SVGAGI. J lost 6 bases, V lost 9 bases, and 8 bases had no gene match. The CDR3 is made up of 13 amino acids. CDR3 protein: CASRDRGPFEQYF. The CDR3 nucleotides read TGTGCCAGTAGGGACAGGGGCCCCTTCGAGCAGTACTTC.

The chain is built from TRBV30 and TRBJ2-7, with D unresolved. Germline lookup yields CDR1 GTSNPN and CDR2 SVGIG (reference sequence). Trimming cost V 8 bases and J 4 bases, with 12 bases left between them. The CDR3 consists of 11 residues. The CDR3 sequence is CAGNTLYEQYF. In DNA, the CDR3 is TGTGCCGGGAACACACTTTACGAGCAGTACTTC.

This sequence joins TRBV19 and TRBJ1-2; D is unresolved. Germline V CDR1 and CDR2: LNHDA, SQIVND (reference sequence). The CDR3 extends over 13 amino acids. Trimming cost V 4 bases and J 9 bases, with 15 bases left between them. The CDR3 region is CASSTPGRSRYTF. The CDR3 bases are TGTGCCAGTAGTACGCCGGGCCGCTCCCGCTACACCTTC.

This chain uses TRBV11-2 with TRBJ1-6; D ambiguous. The CDR3 loop spans 15 amino acids. V was pared by 5 bases and J by 5 bases, with 13 bases between. Per germline, CDR1 SGHAT and CDR2 FQNNGV. CDR3 coding DNA: TGTGCCAGCAGCCCACACCGTGGAGATAATTCACCCCTCCACTTT. As protein: CASSPHRGDNSPLHF.

The V and J genes are TRBV7-2 and TRBJ2-5, with D possibly TRBD2 on 6 matching bases. Trimming left V 5 bases short and J 5 bases short, with 15 bases between. This CDR3 is 14 amino acids long. CDR1 and CDR2 from the germline V gene are SGHTA and FQGNSA. CDR3 in DNA: TGTGCCAGCAGCCAGCGAGGAGGGAGGGAGACCCAGTACTTC. Amino acid sequence: CASSQRGGRETQYF.

This rearrangement joins TRBV29-1 to TRBJ2-5, with a possible D match to TRBD2 (5 bases). CDR1 is SQVTM, CDR2 ANQGSEA, per germline. Trimming cost V 4 bases and J 3 bases, with 9 bases left between them. The CDR3 spans 12 residues. The CDR3: CSVGRGEETQYF. CDR3 DNA: TGCAGCGTTGGACGGGGTGAAGAGACCCAGTACTTC.

There are a few counts of this clone. V gene TRBV5-1 combines with J gene TRBJ2-1; perhaps TRBD1 as D (7 bases). V lost 0 bases and J 9 bases, leaving 16 bases between the germline ends. The CDR3 loop spans 15 amino acids. CDR1 is SGHRS, CDR2 YFSETQ, per germline. The DNA of the CDR3 is TGCGCCAGCAGCTTGGGGGACAGCGACGGGAGTGAGCAGTTCTTC. Its protein product is CASSLGDSDGSEQFF. Full variable domain (rest looked up from reference TRBV5-1 and TRBJ2-1): KAGVTQTPRYLIKTRGQQVTLSCSPISGHRSVSWYQQTPGQGLQFLFEYFSETQRNKGNFPGRFSGRQFSNSRSEMNVSTLELGDSALYLCASSLGDSDGSEQFFGPGTRLTVL.

V usage is TRBV5-4 and J usage is TRBJ2-3; 12 nucleotides agree with TRBD2. V lost 2 bases and J lost 1; bases outside the gene matches: 2. CDR3 length equals 16 residues. The V gene's germline CDR1 is SGHNT and CDR2 YYREEE (reference sequence). The CDR3 nucleotides are TGTGCCAGCAGCTTACGGACTAGCGGGGGCACAGATACGCAGTATTTT. Translated, it gives CASSLRTSGGTDTQYF.

This clone was recorded a few times. The chain is built from TRBV19 and TRBJ2-7; a possible D gene is TRBD1 (6 bases). Deletions cut 5 bases from V and 7 bases from J, with 15 bases between. There are 13 residues in the CDR3. Germline-derived CDR1 and CDR2 are LNHDA and SQIVND (reference sequence). CDR3: CASSSRDTPEQYF. The CDR3 nucleotides read TGTGCCAGTAGTTCCCGGGACACCCCTGAGCAGTACTTC.

The chain joins TRBV15 to TRBJ1-5, with TRBD1 matching 7 bases. Germline V gives CDR1 LNHNV, CDR2 YYDKDF (reference sequence). Germline trimming cut 3 bases from V and 4 bases from J; bases unmatched to any gene: 6. The CDR3 contains 15 residues. CDR3 region: CATSRNRGGNQPQHF. The CDR3 region has the DNA TGTGCCACCAGCAGGAACAGGGGTGGGAATCAGCCCCAGCATTTT.

This clone showed up just a few times. The chain carries TRBV6-5 and TRBJ1-5; tentatively, D is TRBD1 (5 bases). The germline V and J ends were trimmed by 11 bases and 2 bases, with 16 bases remaining between them. Germline CDR1 is MNHEY and CDR2 is SVGAGI. The CDR3 totals 14 residues. CDR3 region: CASGDYQGNQPQHF. The CDR3 DNA reads as TGTGCCTCGGGGGACTATCAGGGCAATCAGCCCCAGCATTTT.

The J gene is TRBJ1-1, the V gene TRBV11-2; D unresolved. The CDR3 runs to 15 residues. CDR1 is SGHAT, CDR2 FQNNGV, per germline. V lost 7 bases and J lost 8, with 23 bases in between. CDR3 nucleotides: TGTGCCAGCACCTACAATTTCGGGGAAGGGATGGAAGCTTTCTTT. The encoded protein is CASTYNFGEGMEAFF.

The chain employs TRBV7-6 and TRBJ2-2; the D gene is possibly TRBD1 (5 bases). The CDR3 length is 14 residues. The ends were cut back, 4 bases at V and 5 bases at J, with 11 bases in the middle. The germline V gene has CDR1 SGHVS and CDR2 FNYEAQ. The CDR3: CASSSWGRTGELFF. CDR3 nucleotide sequence: TGTGCCAGCAGCTCTTGGGGCAGGACCGGGGAGCTGTTTTTT.